Listed here are 10 T cell receptor beta chains from one sample, sequenced in a study of blood T cell repertoires in COVID-19. Only in-frame clones appear in the TCRdb table, and some are missing; sequencing was by immunoSEQ multiplex PCR. The table has 250,000 or so clones, 75% to 90% seen once. Sequencing input: peripheral blood. The receptor set was obtained from a man aged 25 to 45 with active or convalescent COVID-19.

This chain links TRBV30 with TRBJ1-2; TRBD1 aligns across 7 bases. With 0 bases clipped from V and 6 bases from J, the junction kept 7 bases outside the gene matches. Germline CDR1 and CDR2: GTSNPN and SVGIG (reference sequence). The CDR3 length is 14 residues. The CDR3 DNA reads TGTGCCTGGAGTGTAACGGTCACAGGGGATGGCTACACCTTC. Translated: CAWSVTVTGDGYTF.

The chain is built from TRBV5-6 and TRBJ1-2; D is undetermined. Per germline, CDR1 SGHDT and CDR2 YYEEEE. Between the trimmed V and J ends, which lost 1 base and 10 bases, there was a span of 11 bases. This CDR3 contains 12 residues. DNA for the CDR3: TGTGCCAGCAGCTTGTCCCAGGCCCCCTACACCTTC. It encodes CASSLSQAPYTF.

This clone was counted a single time. The rearrangement uses TRBV6-1 and TRBJ1-6, with 8 bases that match TRBD1. Germline CDR1 reads MNHNS; CDR2 reads SASEGT. This CDR3 spans 17 amino acids. V shed 4 bases and J 0 bases; nucleotides not matched to a gene: 5. The CDR3 coding sequence is TGTGCCAGCAGTGGGGACAGGAGTATCTCCTATAATTCACCCCTCCACTTT. Translating it yields CASSGDRSISYNSPLHF.

V usage is TRBV21-1 and J usage is TRBJ2-3; the table names TRBD2, a call not compared with the DNA. TRBV21-1 is a known pseudogene. The CDR3 runs to 18 residues. The CDR3 bases are TGTGCCAGCAGCAAAGGAATCCGGTTCAGGGAGGGAACAGATACGCAGTATTTT. It is translated as CASSKGIRFREGTDTQYF.

The J gene is TRBJ2-7, the V gene TRBV6-5; 9 nucleotides match TRBD2. Germline CDR1 reads MNHEY; CDR2 reads SVGAGI. The CDR3 has 13 residues. V was clipped by 6 bases and J by 4 bases; unmatched bases: 4. The CDR3 loop reads CASSPSGGYEQYF. The CDR3 coding sequence is TGTGCCAGCAGCCCCAGCGGGGGGTACGAGCAGTACTTC.

The gene calls are TRBV3-1 (or the pseudogene TRBV3-2) and TRBJ1-2; TRBD1 matches at 9 bases. CDR1 is LGHDT, CDR2 YNNKEL, per germline (reference sequence). The CDR3 runs to 14 residues. V dropped 1 base and J dropped 10; count of bases not matched to a gene: 7. As DNA, the CDR3 is TGTGCCAGCAGCCAAGTTATGTACAGGGGGCACTACACCTTC. This codes for CASSQVMYRGHYTF.

This clone appeared a few times. Other DNA variants within this sample encode the same CDR3. This chain uses TRBV2 with TRBJ2-7; 10 bases line up with TRBD2. The CDR3 has 13 residues. CDR1 SNHLY and CDR2 FYNNEI come from the germline V gene. Trimming removed 9 bases from V and 0 bases from J; junction bases left unmatched: 2. CDR3 in amino acids: CASLAGGSYEQYF. The CDR3 DNA sequence: TGTGCCAGTTTAGCGGGGGGCTCCTACGAGCAGTACTTC. The full variable domain, with the rest looked up from reference TRBV2 and TRBJ2-7, is EPEVTQTPSHQVTQMGQEVILRCVPISNHLYFYWYRQILGQKVEFLVSFYNNEISEKSEIFDDQFSVERPDGSNFTLKIRSTKLEDSAMYFCASLAGGSYEQYFGPGTRLTVT.

The V call is TRBV19, the J call TRBJ1-5; D unresolved. Between the trimmed V and J ends, which lost 9 bases and 1 base, there was a span of 13 bases. The CDR3 sequence is 14 residues long. CDR1 is LNHDA, CDR2 SQIVND, per germline (reference sequence). In nucleotides, the CDR3 is TGTGCCAGCACCTCTTCGCGGAGCAATCAGCCCCAGCATTTT. As protein: CASTSSRSNQPQHF.

The V call is TRBV27, the J call TRBJ1-4; D is uncertain. With 0 bases removed from V and 3 bases from J, the gap between germline ends came to 8 bases. The CDR3 is 15 amino acids. Germline V gives CDR1 MNHEY, CDR2 SMNVEV (reference sequence). CDR3 DNA: TGTGCCAGCAGTTTATCGACACCAGCTAATGAAAAACTGTTTTTT. Translation: CASSLSTPANEKLFF.

The chain has TRBV20-1 and TRBJ1-6, with 7 bases that match TRBD1. After removal of 3 bases from V and 7 bases from J, the junction contained 6 bases not matched to a gene. Germline CDR1 is DFQATT and CDR2 is SNEGSKA (reference sequence). There are 14 residues in the CDR3. CDR3 region: CSASPGTVNSPLHF. CDR3 in DNA: TGCAGTGCTAGTCCCGGGACAGTCAATTCACCCCTCCACTTT.